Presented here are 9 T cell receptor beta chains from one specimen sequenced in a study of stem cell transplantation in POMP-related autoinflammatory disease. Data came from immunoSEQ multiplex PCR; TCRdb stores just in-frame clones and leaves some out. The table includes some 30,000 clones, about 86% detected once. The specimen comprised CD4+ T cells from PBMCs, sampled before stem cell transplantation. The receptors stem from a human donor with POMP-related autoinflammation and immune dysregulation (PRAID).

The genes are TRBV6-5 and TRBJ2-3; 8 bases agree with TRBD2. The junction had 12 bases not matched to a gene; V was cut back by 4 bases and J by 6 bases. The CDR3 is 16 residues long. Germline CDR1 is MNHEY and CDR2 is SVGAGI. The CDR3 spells CASSLQRGPGVDTQYF. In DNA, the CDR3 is TGTGCCAGCAGTTTACAGCGGGGGCCGGGGGTGGATACGCAGTATTTT.

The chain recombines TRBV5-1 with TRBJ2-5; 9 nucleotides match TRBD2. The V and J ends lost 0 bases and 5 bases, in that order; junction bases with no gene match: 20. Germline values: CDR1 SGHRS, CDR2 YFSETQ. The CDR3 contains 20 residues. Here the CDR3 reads CASSLVLVGGTSHIRETQYF. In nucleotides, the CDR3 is TGCGCCAGCAGCTTGGTGCTCGTTGGTGGGACTAGCCACATTCGGGAGACCCAGTACTTC. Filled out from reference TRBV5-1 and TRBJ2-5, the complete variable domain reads KAGVTQTPRYLIKTRGQQVTLSCSPISGHRSVSWYQQTPGQGLQFLFEYFSETQRNKGNFPGRFSGRQFSNSRSEMNVSTLELGDSALYLCASSLVLVGGTSHIRETQYFGPGTRLLVL.

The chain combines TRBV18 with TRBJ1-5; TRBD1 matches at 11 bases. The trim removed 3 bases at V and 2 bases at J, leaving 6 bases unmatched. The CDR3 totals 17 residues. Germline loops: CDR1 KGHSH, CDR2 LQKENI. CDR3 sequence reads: CASSPRDRGSRNQPQHF. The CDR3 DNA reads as TGTGCCAGCTCACCCCGGGACAGGGGGTCCCGCAATCAGCCCCAGCATTTT.

The CDR3 nucleotides are TGTGCCAGCAGCTTACAGGGGGCCGAGACCCAGTACTTC. Amino acids: CASSLQGAETQYF. The genes are TRBV5-4 and TRBJ2-5; 9 bases match TRBD1. V gave up 2 bases and J gave up 5 bases; unmatched junction bases: 1. The CDR3 is made up of 13 amino acids. Germline V gene data show CDR1 as SGHNT and CDR2 as YYREEE (reference sequence).

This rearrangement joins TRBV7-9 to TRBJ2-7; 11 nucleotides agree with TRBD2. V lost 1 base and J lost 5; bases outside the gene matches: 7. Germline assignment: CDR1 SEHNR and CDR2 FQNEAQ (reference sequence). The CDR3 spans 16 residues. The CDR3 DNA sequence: TGTGCCAGCAGCTTAGTGGTGACTAGCGGGGTCAACGAGCAGTACTTC. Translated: CASSLVVTSGVNEQYF.

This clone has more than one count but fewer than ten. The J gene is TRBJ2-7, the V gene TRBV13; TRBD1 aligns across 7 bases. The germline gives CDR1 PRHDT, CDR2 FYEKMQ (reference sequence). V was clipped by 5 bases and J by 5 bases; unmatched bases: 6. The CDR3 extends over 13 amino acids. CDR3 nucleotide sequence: TGTGCCAGCAGCAAACGACAGGGACACGAGCAGTACTTC. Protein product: CASSKRQGHEQYF.

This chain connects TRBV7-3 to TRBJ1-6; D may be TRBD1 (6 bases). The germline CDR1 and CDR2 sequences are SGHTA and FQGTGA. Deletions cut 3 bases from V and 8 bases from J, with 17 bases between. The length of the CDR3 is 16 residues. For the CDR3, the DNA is TGTGCCAGCAGCTTTTCCGCTCCGGGGGCAGATTCACCCCTCCACTTT. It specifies CASSFSAPGADSPLHF.

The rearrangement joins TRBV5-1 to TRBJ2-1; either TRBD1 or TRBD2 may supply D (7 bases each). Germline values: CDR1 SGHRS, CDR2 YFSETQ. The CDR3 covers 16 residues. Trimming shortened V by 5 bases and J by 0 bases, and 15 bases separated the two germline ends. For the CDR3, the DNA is TGCGCCAGCAGGGCCAGGGGGGGAAGCTCCTACAATGAGCAGTTCTTC. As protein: CASRARGGSSYNEQFF.

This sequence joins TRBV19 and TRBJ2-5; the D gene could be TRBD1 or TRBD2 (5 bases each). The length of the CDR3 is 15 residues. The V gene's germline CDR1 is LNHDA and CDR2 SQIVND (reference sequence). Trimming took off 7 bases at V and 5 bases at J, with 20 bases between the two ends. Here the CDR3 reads CASTPSGLEGETQYF. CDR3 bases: TGTGCCAGTACCCCATCGGGCCTCGAGGGGGAGACCCAGTACTTC.